This T cell receptor (beta chain) was recovered during a study of beta chain features in type 1 diabetes (dated by TCRdb to the late 2010s). With regard to the full study: Mean age, gender distribution, total cell number and subset yield were not different between patients and healthy donors. Naive and central memory subsets were obtained from all 30 or so donors, but regulatory and stem cell-like memory subsets were isolated from only 8 patients and about 8 healthy donors. The study compared the TCRB repertoires of sorted circulating CD4+ T cell subsets in recently diagnosed type 1 diabetes patients with those in matched healthy donors. Across all samples, 107,917,701 sorted cells were examined, and cell number per subset correlated strongly with RNA yield.

Each donor gave one peripheral blood draw, averaging roughly 0.11 L, which was collected into heparinised tubes. A BD FACSAria II was used to sort naive, central memory, regulatory and stem cell-like memory CD4+ T cells with a panel that included CD45RO, CCR7, CD25, CD127, CD95 and CD27. Every sorted population had a purity above 95%. PBMCs were separated immediately by Lymphoprep density gradient centrifugation and were stained directly, without being cultured. To minimize batch effects, samples were stained and sorted in pairs, one healthy donor with one patient per experiment. The entire amount of isolated RNA was reverse transcribed using the High Capacity cDNA Reverse Transcription Kit, so the sequenced TCRB transcripts were expressed ones. Deep immunoSEQ sequencing was performed on naive, central memory and regulatory T cell samples, with an average of approximately 4 million total reads per sample. After sorted cells were lysed in RLT buffer, RNA was extracted with DNase-treated RNeasy Micro or Mini kits, with the choice depending on cell number. Each cell subset was processed separately to prevent cross-contamination, with patient and healthy donor samples processed together. TCRB sequences were amplified from cDNA with the immunoSEQ multiplex PCR, producing 87-bp fragments spanning the CDR3 region. The amplicons were sequenced using the Illumina HiSeq platform. As for how the authors treated the data: PCR bias was computationally corrected using synthetic template baselines, reads within Hamming distance 2 were collapsed, and singletons that could not be merged were discarded. Reads were aligned against IMGT to assign V, D and J genes, CDR3 length and insertions or deletions at six rearrangement sites. Within each subset, clonotype counts were normalized to sorted cell number, and only after that were true diversity and Gini coefficients computed with the tcR R package. The overlap coefficient, calculated on TCRB nucleotide sequences, was used to measure repertoire sharing. Here the immuneACCESS table is served through TCRdb, limited to in-frame sequences with V and J called. Missing clones are a known gap in these copies; in checked studies unresolved V genes cover under half, and the rest lacks a known reason. The V and J calls and clone size were taken over from that table, and D and trimming were inferred from the DNA. The sample table holds fewer than 400,000 clones, of which roughly 8% were seen once. Together, the top ten hold under 0.5% of the sample.

The CDR3 goes from the cysteine to the phenylalanine over 16 residues. The CDR3 DNA has 48 bases and is translated from base 1. V was cut back by 7 bases and J by 4 bases, leaving a gap of 21 bases between them. As encoded in the germline V gene, CDR1 is SGHTA while CDR2 is FQGNSA. General study outcomes and caveats: Only small numbers of individuals were included in the HLA sub-analyses, which left unresolved whether HLA type had any influence on TCRB rearrangement. PCR might favor shorter templates, but patient and control samples were amplified and corrected together, so any skew would affect both groups equally. Naive, central memory and regulatory TCRB repertoires appeared to be more similar among patients than among healthy donors. Sequencing cDNA rather than genomic DNA could over-represent highly expressing activated cells, although activation and CD3 levels did not differ between groups. At VDJ recombination sites, type 1 diabetes patients had fewer insertions and more deleted nucleotides, which implies abnormalities in thymic rearrangement. A moderate but significant shortening of TCRB CDR3 length was observed in type 1 diabetes patients in all four CD4+ subsets.

This clone appeared many times. Its specific antigen is unknown. No base qualities exist here, and no much larger clone lies one base off it. This sequence was found in a woman under 30 in good health. The V and J genes are TRBV7-2 and TRBJ2-3; possibly the D gene is TRBD1, per 6 matching bases. Material: central memory CD4+ T cells from blood. The bases read TGTGCCAGCACCCTATTACAGGGAGTTGGGGCAGATACGCAGTATTTT. Its translation reads: CASTLLQGVGADTQYF. The entire variable domain, with the stretches around the CDR3 drawn from the reference TRBV7-2 and TRBJ2-3 proteins, is GAGVSQSPSNKVTEKGKDVELRCDPISGHTALYWYRQSLGQGLEFLIYFQGNSAPDKSGLPSDRFSAERTGGSVSTLTIQRTQQEDSAVYLCASTLLQGVGADTQYFGPGTRLTVL.